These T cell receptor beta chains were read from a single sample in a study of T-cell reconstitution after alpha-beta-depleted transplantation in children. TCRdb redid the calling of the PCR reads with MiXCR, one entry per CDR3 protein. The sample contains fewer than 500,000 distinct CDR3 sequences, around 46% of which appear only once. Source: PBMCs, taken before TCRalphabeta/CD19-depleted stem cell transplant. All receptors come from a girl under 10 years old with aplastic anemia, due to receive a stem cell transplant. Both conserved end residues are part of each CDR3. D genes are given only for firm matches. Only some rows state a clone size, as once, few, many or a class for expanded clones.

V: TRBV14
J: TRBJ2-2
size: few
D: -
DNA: TGTGCCAGCAGCCGAAGGGCCAACGGGAGAGAATCCGGGGAGCTGTTTTTT
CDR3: CASSRRANGRESGELFF

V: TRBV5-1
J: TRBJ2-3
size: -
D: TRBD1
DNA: TGCGCCAGCAGCTTAGGGGACAGGGGAGAAGATACGCAGTATTTT
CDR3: CASSLGDRGEDTQYF

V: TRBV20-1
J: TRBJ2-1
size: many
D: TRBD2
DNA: TGCAGTGCTAGCCCAGTTTCCGGGACTAGCGGGCAACTGAAATACAATGAGCAGTTCTTC
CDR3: CSASPVSGTSGQLKYNEQFF

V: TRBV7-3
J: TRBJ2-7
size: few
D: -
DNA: TGTGCCAGCCCCAAAACCGTTTGGGACGAGCAGTACTTC
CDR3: CASPKTVWDEQYF

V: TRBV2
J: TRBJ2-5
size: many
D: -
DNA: TGTGCCAGCAGTGAATTTCGGACTACCCCGGCCCAGTACTTC
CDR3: CASSEFRTTPAQYF

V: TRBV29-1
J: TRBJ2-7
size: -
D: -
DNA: TGCAGCGTTCGTCCCTCCGAGGACGAGCAGTACTTC
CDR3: CSVRPSEDEQYF

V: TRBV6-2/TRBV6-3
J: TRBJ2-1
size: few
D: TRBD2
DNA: TGTGCCAGCCTAACTAGCGGGAGCCGGGATGAGCAGTTCTTC
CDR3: CASLTSGSRDEQFF

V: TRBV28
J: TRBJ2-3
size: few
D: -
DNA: TGTGCCAGCAGTTTAGAGGGAGGGGGGGTAAATACGCAGTATTTT
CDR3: CASSLEGGGVNTQYF

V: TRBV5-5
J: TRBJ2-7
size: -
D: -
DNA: TGTGCCAGCAGCTTGGACGACACCCCGGGGTACGAGCAGTACTTC
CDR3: CASSLDDTPGYEQYF

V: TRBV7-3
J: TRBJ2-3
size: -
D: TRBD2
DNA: TGTGCCAGCAGCTCCGGGACTAGCGGTTGGGGCACAGATACGCAGTATTTT
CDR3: CASSSGTSGWGTDTQYF

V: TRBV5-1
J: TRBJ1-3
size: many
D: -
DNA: TGCGCCAGCAGCTTCCAGGCTGGAAACACCATATATTTT
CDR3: CASSFQAGNTIYF

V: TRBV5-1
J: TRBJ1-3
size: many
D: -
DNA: TGCGCCAGCAGCTTGGCCGAAGACAGAGCTGGAAACACCATATATTTT
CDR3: CASSLAEDRAGNTIYF

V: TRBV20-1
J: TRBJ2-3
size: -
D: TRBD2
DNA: TGCAGTGCTAGAGATTTGGCGGGGGGAGGTACGCAGTATTTT
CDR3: CSARDLAGGGTQYF

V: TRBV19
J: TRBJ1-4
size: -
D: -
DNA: TGTGCCAGTATGAGGGAGATTAATGAAAAACTGTTTTTT
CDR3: CASMREINEKLFF

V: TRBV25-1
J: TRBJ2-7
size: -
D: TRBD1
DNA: TGTGCCAGCAGTAACGCCGGGACAGGGGGCCACGAGCAGTACTTC
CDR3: CASSNAGTGGHEQYF

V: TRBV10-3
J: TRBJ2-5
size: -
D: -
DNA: TGTGCCACCCTCGCGCGGGCCCAAGAGACCCAGTACTTC
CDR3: CATLARAQETQYF

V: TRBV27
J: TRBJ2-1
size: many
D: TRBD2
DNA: TGTGCCAGCAGTTATGGACTAGCGGTCCCCTACAATGAGCAGTTCTTC
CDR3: CASSYGLAVPYNEQFF

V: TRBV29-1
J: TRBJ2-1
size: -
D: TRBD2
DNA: TGCAGCGTTGTGGGGACTAGCGTCTACAATGAGCAGTTCTTC
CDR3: CSVVGTSVYNEQFF

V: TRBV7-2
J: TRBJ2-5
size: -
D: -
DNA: TGTGCCAGCAGCTTAGCGTTTGCCACGATTCAGGGCCGCAGAGAGACCCAGTACTTC
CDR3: CASSLAFATIQGRRETQYF

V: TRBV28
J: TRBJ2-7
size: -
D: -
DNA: TGTGCCAGCAGTTCCTCGGGGCCTCCATACGAGCAGTACTTC
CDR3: CASSSSGPPYEQYF

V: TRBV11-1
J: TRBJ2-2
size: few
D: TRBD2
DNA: TGTGCCAGCAGCTTAGTTCCAGCGGGAGGACAGTATTACCTCCTCACCGGGGAGCTGTTTTTT
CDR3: CASSLVPAGGQYYLLTGELFF

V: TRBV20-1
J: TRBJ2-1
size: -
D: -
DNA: TGCAGTGCTAGAGATTCGGAGGGAGTAGAGGGTGAGCAGTTCTTC
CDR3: CSARDSEGVEGEQFF

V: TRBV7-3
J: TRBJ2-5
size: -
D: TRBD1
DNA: TGTGCCAGCAGCCCCTCCACAGGGGAAGAGACCCAGTACTTC
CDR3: CASSPSTGEETQYF

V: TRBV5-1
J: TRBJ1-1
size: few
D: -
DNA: TGCGCCAGCAGCTTGGCGCCAGGGGCCCTGAACACTGAAGCTTTCTTT
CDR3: CASSLAPGALNTEAFF

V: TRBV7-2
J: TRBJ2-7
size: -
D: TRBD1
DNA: TGTGCCAGCAGCATCACCGGGACAGTCTCCTACGAGCAGTACTTC
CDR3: CASSITGTVSYEQYF

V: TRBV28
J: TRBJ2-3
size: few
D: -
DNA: TGTGCCAGCGCCTGGACTGCTAGCACAGATACGCAGTATTTT
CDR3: CASAWTASTDTQYF

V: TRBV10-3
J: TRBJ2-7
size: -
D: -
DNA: TGTGCCAACAGTGAGTCTGGGGACAAACACGAGCAGTACTTC
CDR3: CANSESGDKHEQYF

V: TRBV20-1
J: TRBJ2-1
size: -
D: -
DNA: TGCAGTGCTAGAGGTCGCGGGAACTACAATGAGCAGTTCTTC
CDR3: CSARGRGNYNEQFF

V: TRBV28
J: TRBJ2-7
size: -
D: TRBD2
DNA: TGTGCCAGCAGCCAGGGACTAGCGGGAGGGGAAGACGAGCAGTACTTC
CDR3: CASSQGLAGGEDEQYF

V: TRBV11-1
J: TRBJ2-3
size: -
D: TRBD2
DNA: TGTGCCAGCAGCCTGAATGAGGGAGCGGGGGGACTCCACGGTGCAGATACGCAGTATTTT
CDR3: CASSLNEGAGGLHGADTQYF

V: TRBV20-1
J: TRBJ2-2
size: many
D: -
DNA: TGCAGTGCTACGAACTTCCGCACCGGGGAGCTGTTTTTT
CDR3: CSATNFRTGELFF

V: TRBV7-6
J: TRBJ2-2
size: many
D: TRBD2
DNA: TGTGCCAGCAGCGCCCCTGGGGGGGTCCACGGGGAGCTGTTTTTT
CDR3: CASSAPGGVHGELFF

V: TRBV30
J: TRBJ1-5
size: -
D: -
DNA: TGTGCCTGGAGTTTGGGAAGCAATCAGCCCCAGCATTTT
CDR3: CAWSLGSNQPQHF

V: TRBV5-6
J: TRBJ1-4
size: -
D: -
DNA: TGTGCCAGCAGCCAATCCGGGGCGTCAACTAATGAAAAACTGTTTTTT
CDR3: CASSQSGASTNEKLFF

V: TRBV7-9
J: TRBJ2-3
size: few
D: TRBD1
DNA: TGTGCCAGCAGCTTCCCAGGGACAGGGACAGATACGCAGTATTTT
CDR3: CASSFPGTGTDTQYF

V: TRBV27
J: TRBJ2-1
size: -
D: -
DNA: TGTGCCAGCAGTCCCCGGGAGTGGAATGAGCAGTTCTTC
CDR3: CASSPREWNEQFF

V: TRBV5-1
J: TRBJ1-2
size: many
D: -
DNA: TGCGCCAGCAGCCCAGGACAGCCCTCGAGCTATGGCTACACCTTC
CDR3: CASSPGQPSSYGYTF

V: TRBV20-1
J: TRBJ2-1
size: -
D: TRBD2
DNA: TGCTGTGCTTTTGGGCTAGCGGGGGCCCTCTCCTACAATGAGCAGTTCTTC
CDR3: CCAFGLAGALSYNEQFF

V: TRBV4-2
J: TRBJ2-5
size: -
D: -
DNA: TGTGCCAGCAGCCAACACGAGGGGGGCACCCAGTACTTC
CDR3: CASSQHEGGTQYF

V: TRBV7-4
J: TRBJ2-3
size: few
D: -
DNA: TGTGCCAGCAGCTTAAAGGCTCAGCGGGTAGTAGGAACAGATACGCAGTATTTT
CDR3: CASSLKAQRVVGTDTQYF

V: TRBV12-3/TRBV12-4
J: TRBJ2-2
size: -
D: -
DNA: TGTGCCAGCAGTTTGGGGTCGTTCGGGGAGCTGTTTTTT
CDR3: CASSLGSFGELFF

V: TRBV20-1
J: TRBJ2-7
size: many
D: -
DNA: TGCAGTGCTAGAGATCGGGATATTGCGGGACAGCTATTCTACGAGCAGTACTTC
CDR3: CSARDRDIAGQLFYEQYF

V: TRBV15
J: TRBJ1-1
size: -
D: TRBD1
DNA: TGTGCCACCAGCGTAGGGGGCGCGGACACTGAAGCTTTCTTT
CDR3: CATSVGGADTEAFF

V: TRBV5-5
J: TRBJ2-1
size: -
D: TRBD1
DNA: TGTGCCAGCAGCTTACCGGACAGGCTGAGCTCCTACAATGAGCAGTTCTTC
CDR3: CASSLPDRLSSYNEQFF

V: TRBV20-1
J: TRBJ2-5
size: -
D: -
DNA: TGCAGTGCTAGTCAGCGCGGAGAGACCCAGTACTTC
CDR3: CSASQRGETQYF

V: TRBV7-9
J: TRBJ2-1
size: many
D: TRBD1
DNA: TGTGCCAGCAGCCCGCGGGGACAGGGCTACAATGAGCAGTTCTTC
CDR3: CASSPRGQGYNEQFF

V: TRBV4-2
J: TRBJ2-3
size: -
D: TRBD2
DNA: TGTGCCAGCAGCCCCTCTTATAGCGGGAGGGCCTCTGATACGCAGTATTTT
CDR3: CASSPSYSGRASDTQYF

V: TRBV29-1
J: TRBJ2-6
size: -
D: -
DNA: TGCAGCGTTGGGGTTGGCTCTGGGGCCAACGTCCTGACTTTC
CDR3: CSVGVGSGANVLTF

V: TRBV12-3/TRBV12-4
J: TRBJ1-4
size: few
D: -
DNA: TGTGCCAGCAGTCCGGGGGGGATTACTAATGAAAAACTGTTTTTT
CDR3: CASSPGGITNEKLFF

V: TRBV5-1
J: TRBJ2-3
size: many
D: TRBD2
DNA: TGCGCCAGCAGCTTGGGGACTAGCGGATATAGCACAGATACGCAGTATTTT
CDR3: CASSLGTSGYSTDTQYF

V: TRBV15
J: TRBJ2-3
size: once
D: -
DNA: TGTGCCACCAGCAGGGCAGCCATCACAGATACGCAGTATTTT
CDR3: CATSRAAITDTQYF

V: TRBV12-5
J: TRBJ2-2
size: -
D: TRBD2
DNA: TGTGCTAGTGGTTTAGCGGGGAGCACCGGGGAGCTGTTTTTT
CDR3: CASGLAGSTGELFF

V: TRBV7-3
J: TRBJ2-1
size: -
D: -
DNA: TGTGCCAGCGGGCACTCCTACAATGAGCAGTTCTTC
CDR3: CASGHSYNEQFF

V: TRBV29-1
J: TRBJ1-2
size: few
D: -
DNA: TGCAGCGTTGGGACGGACAGTTCTATGGGCTACACCTTC
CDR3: CSVGTDSSMGYTF

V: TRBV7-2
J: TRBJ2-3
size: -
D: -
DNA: TGTGCCAGCAGCCCCGGGCCGGGTCGGGCGCAGTATTTT
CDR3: CASSPGPGRAQYF

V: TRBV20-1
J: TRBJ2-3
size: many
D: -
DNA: TGCAGTGCTAGTACGGCTAGCGAGGGAGATACGCAGTATTTT
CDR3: CSASTASEGDTQYF

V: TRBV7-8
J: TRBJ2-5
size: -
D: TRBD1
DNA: TGTGCCAGCAGCCGCCCACAGGGGTCGGAGACCCAGTACTTC
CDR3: CASSRPQGSETQYF